A single sample is the source of the 25 T cell receptor beta chains below, sequenced in a study of response to subunit inactivated influenza vaccine. From the RT-PCR reads, TCRdb called clonotypes with MiXCR, one entry per CDR3 protein. The sample lists 250,000 to 350,000 distinct CDR3 sequences, about 20% occurring once. Material: PBMCs from blood, obtained around 22 months after vaccination. The receptors come from a man aged 45-69 years who received an inactivated influenza vaccine.

This clonotype was seen only once. The chain carries TRBV4-3 and TRBJ2-7; D gene uncertain. The CDR3 consists of 15 residues. Germline lookup yields CDR1 LGHNA and CDR2 YSLEER. The V gene lost 0 bases and the J gene lost 2 bases, with 11 bases spanning the gap. This CDR3 is CASSQDRLGPYEQYF. Here the CDR3 DNA reads TGCGCCAGCAGCCAAGACCGCTTAGGGCCCTACGAGCAGTACTTC.

V usage is TRBV6-2 or TRBV6-3 and J usage is TRBJ2-7, with a weak D call TRBD2 (5 bases). Per the germline V gene, CDR1 is MNHEY and CDR2 is SVGEGT. V lost 4 bases and J lost 4, with 17 bases in between. CDR3 length equals 15 residues. Here the CDR3 DNA reads TGTGCCAGCAGTTCTGGTAGCGCGAAGAGATACGAGCAGTACTTC. Translated: CASSSGSAKRYEQYF.

This clonotype appeared a few times. The chain combines TRBV11-2 with TRBJ2-1, with 8 bases that match TRBD2. J was trimmed by 6 bases and V by 5 bases; bases with no gene match: 6. CDR1 is SGHAT and CDR2 is FQNNGV in the germline V gene. CDR3 length: 14 amino acids. CDR3 DNA sequence: TGTGCCAGCAGCCTTGCGGGAGGACGCAATGAGCAGTTCTTC. It specifies CASSLAGGRNEQFF. Full variable domain (remainder filled in from reference TRBV11-2 and TRBJ2-1): EAGVAQSPRYKIIEKRQSVAFWCNPISGHATLYWYQQILGQGPKLLIQFQNNGVVDDSQLPKDRFSAERLKGVDSTLKIQPAKLEDSAVYLCASSLAGGRNEQFFGPGTRLTVL.

V gene TRBV20-1 combines with J gene TRBJ2-3; TRBD1 aligns across 9 bases. Germline-derived CDR1 and CDR2 are DFQATT and SNEGSKA (reference sequence). Unmatched junction bases numbered 10, after V lost 1 base and J lost 2 bases. The CDR3 has 17 amino acids. The CDR3 nucleotides read TGCAGTGCTAGAGCCCCGCCCGGGACAGGGATCACAGATACGCAGTATTTT. Encoded protein: CSARAPPGTGITDTQYF.

The chain links TRBV20-1 to TRBJ2-5, with D hard to call. This CDR3 contains 16 residues. Germline CDR1 is DFQATT and CDR2 is SNEGSKA (reference sequence). The V gene lost 1 base and the J gene lost 4 bases, with 19 bases spanning the gap. CDR3 in amino acids: CSARAPVENPRETQYF. In nucleotides, the CDR3 is TGCAGTGCTAGAGCCCCCGTCGAAAACCCCAGAGAGACCCAGTACTTC.

The chain combines TRBV7-6 with TRBJ2-5; the D call may be TRBD1 or TRBD2 (5 bases each). Germline assignment: CDR1 SGHVS and CDR2 FNYEAQ. The CDR3 spans 13 residues. V lost 5 bases, J lost 4 bases, and 11 bases lay in between. CDR3 protein: CASSTGLTETQYF. The CDR3 nucleotides read TGTGCCAGCAGCACGGGGCTAACAGAGACCCAGTACTTC.

The chain has TRBV3-1 and TRBJ1-4, with TRBD1 as a possible D gene (5 bases). With 4 bases removed from V and 2 bases from J, the gap between germline ends came to 14 bases. This CDR3 contains 16 residues. Germline V lookup: CDR1 LGHDT, CDR2 YNNKEL (reference sequence). CDR3 protein: CASSLHGGSTNEKLFF. As DNA, the CDR3 is TGTGCCAGCAGCCTCCACGGGGGAAGCACTAATGAAAAACTGTTTTTT.

This clonotype came up a few times. CDR3 nucleotides: TGTGCCAGCAGCCCCGGAGCTACGCAGTATTTT. This translates into CASSPGATQYF. This chain joins TRBV7-9 and TRBJ2-3; D gene uncertain. V shed 5 bases and J shed 8 bases, with 8 bases lying between them. This CDR3 contains 11 residues. Germline CDR1 is SEHNR and CDR2 is FQNEAQ (reference sequence).

This clonotype has just a few counts. The V and J genes are TRBV5-5 and TRBJ2-7; 8 bases are a match to TRBD1. There are 14 residues in the CDR3. After removal of 4 bases from V and 7 bases from J, the junction contained 10 bases not matched to a gene. Germline assignment: CDR1 SGHKS and CDR2 YYEKEE (reference sequence). Here the CDR3 reads CASSVPGQGWEQYF. DNA for the CDR3: TGTGCCAGCAGCGTACCAGGACAGGGTTGGGAGCAGTACTTC. Full variable domain (remainder filled in from reference TRBV5-5 and TRBJ2-7): DAGVTQSPTHLIKTRGQQVTLRCSPISGHKSVSWYQQVLGQGPQFIFQYYEKEERGRGNFPDRFSARQFPNYSSELNVNALLLGDSALYLCASSVPGQGWEQYFGPGTRLTVT.

This clonotype was observed a handful of times. The gene calls are TRBV4-2 and TRBJ1-2; D is uncertain. V dropped 0 bases and J dropped 8 bases, with 19 bases sitting between them. CDR3 size: 16 residues. CDR1 LGHNA and CDR2 YNFKEQ come from the germline V gene. The CDR3 DNA sequence: TGTGCCAGCAGCCAAGATCTGACCGGAGGACTTGGAGGCTACACCTTC. Translation gives CASSQDLTGGLGGYTF.

This chain connects TRBV19 to TRBJ1-2, with unresolved D. V lost 4 bases and J 4 bases, leaving 13 bases between the germline ends. The CDR3 covers 14 residues. Germline values: CDR1 LNHDA, CDR2 SQIVND (reference sequence). The CDR3 protein is CASSTQVESYGYTF. The CDR3 DNA reads as TGTGCCAGTAGTACCCAGGTCGAGAGCTATGGCTACACCTTC.

The rearrangement links TRBV9 to TRBJ2-3; maybe TRBD2 (5 bases). V was clipped by 4 bases and J by 0 bases, with 12 bases between them. Germline assignment: CDR1 SGDLS and CDR2 YYNGEE. There are 15 residues in the CDR3. The CDR3 DNA follows: TGTGCCAGCAGCAATCGAGCGGATAGCACAGATACGCAGTATTTT. It codes for CASSNRADSTDTQYF.

This clonotype has more than one count but fewer than ten. The rearrangement joins TRBV10-3 to TRBJ1-1, with 7 bases matching TRBD1. CDR1 and CDR2 (germline): ENHRY, SYGVKD. The V and J ends lost 6 bases and 4 bases, in that order; junction bases with no gene match: 11. The CDR3 has 15 amino acids. The CDR3, as DNA: TGTGCCATCAGGGACCGGCAGGGGGTGTTCACTGAAGCTTTCTTT. Its protein is CAIRDRQGVFTEAFF.

The V and J genes are TRBV5-1 and TRBJ2-4; 7 bases are shared with TRBD1. The CDR3 totals 14 residues. Germline V gene lookup returns CDR1 SGHRS and CDR2 YFSETQ. The V gene end was trimmed by 1 base and the J gene end by 8 bases; junction bases not matched to a gene: 6. The CDR3 nucleotides are TGCGCCAGCAGCTTGACGACAGGGTTGGACATTCAGTACTTC. Its protein product is CASSLTTGLDIQYF.

This clonotype came up many times. The rearrangement joins TRBV4-2 to TRBJ1-2, with D possibly matching TRBD1 (5 bases). Trimming pared 0 bases from V and 0 bases from J, leaving 8 bases between. The germline gives CDR1 LGHNA, CDR2 YNFKEQ. The CDR3 is 15 amino acids. The CDR3: CASSQDSGANYGYTF. CDR3 bases: TGTGCCAGCAGCCAAGATTCGGGGGCTAACTATGGCTACACCTTC.

This clonotype was recorded at least ten times. The chain has TRBV12-3 or TRBV12-4 and TRBJ1-1; D is perhaps TRBD1 (5 bases). The CDR3 has 14 amino acids. The ends were cut back, 5 bases at V and 2 bases at J, with 12 bases in the middle. Here the CDR3 DNA reads TGTGCCAGCAGTCCCCGTGGGGGAAACACTGAAGCTTTCTTT. Its translation: CASSPRGGNTEAFF.

V and J are TRBV29-1 and TRBJ1-1; a possible D gene is TRBD1 (5 bases). The V gene's germline CDR1 is SQVTM and CDR2 ANQGSEA. The CDR3 spans 12 residues. V lost 6 bases and J 8 bases, leaving 16 bases between the germline ends. The chain's CDR3 is CSVAGAAAEAFF. The CDR3 nucleotides are TGCAGCGTCGCTGGGGCGGCGGCGGAAGCTTTCTTT. Full variable domain (outside the CDR3, taken from reference TRBV29-1 and TRBJ1-1): SAVISQKPSRDICQRGTSLTIQCQVDSQVTMMFWYRQQPGQSLTLIATANQGSEATYESGFVIDKFPISRPNLTFSTLTVSNMSPEDSSIYLCSVAGAAAEAFFGQGTRLTVV.

The chain employs TRBV20-1 and TRBJ1-5; D is possibly TRBD1 (6 bases). CDR1 is DFQATT and CDR2 is SNEGSKA in the germline V gene (reference sequence). V lost 0 bases and J 3 bases, leaving 12 bases between the germline ends. This CDR3 has 15 residues. The CDR3 DNA sequence: TGCAGTGCTAGAGAATGGGGGCAGTTCAATCAGCCCCAGCATTTT. Amino acid sequence: CSAREWGQFNQPQHF.

This clonotype showed up just a few times. V is TRBV7-2 and J is TRBJ1-6, with 7 bases aligning to TRBD1. V shed 4 bases, J shed 8 bases, and the junction held 5 bases outside the gene matches. Germline CDR1 reads SGHTA; CDR2 reads FQGNSA. This CDR3 has 14 amino acids. The CDR3 spells CASSSGTDHSPLHF. As DNA, the CDR3 is TGTGCCAGCAGCTCCGGGACAGACCATTCACCCCTCCACTTT. Variable domain in full (rest from reference TRBV7-2 and TRBJ1-6): GAGVSQSPSNKVTEKGKDVELRCDPISGHTALYWYRQSLGQGLEFLIYFQGNSAPDKSGLPSDRFSAERTGGSVSTLTIQRTQQEDSAVYLCASSSGTDHSPLHFGNGTRLTVT.

This clonotype has at least ten counts. J is TRBJ1-2 and V is TRBV4-3; 10 bases agree with TRBD1. The CDR3 spans 13 residues. Unmatched junction bases numbered 0, after V lost 3 bases and J lost 5 bases. The germline V gene has CDR1 LGHNA and CDR2 YSLEER. The CDR3 protein is CASSQDRGYGYTF. CDR3 nucleotides: TGCGCCAGCAGCCAGGACAGGGGGTATGGCTACACCTTC.

The chain combines TRBV12-3 or TRBV12-4 with TRBJ1-6; D is perhaps TRBD1 (6 bases). The germline V and J ends were trimmed by 5 bases and 11 bases, with 16 bases remaining between them. The CDR3 contains 14 residues. CDR3 protein: CASSPGQAVAPLHF. CDR3 in DNA: TGTGCCAGCAGTCCGGGACAAGCGGTTGCACCCCTCCACTTT.

The CDR3 is CSARTGLAGNNEQFF. DNA of the CDR3: TGCAGTGCTAGAACTGGACTAGCGGGAAACAATGAGCAGTTCTTC. The rearrangement joins TRBV20-1 to TRBJ2-1; 12 bases match TRBD2. The germline V gene encodes CDR1 DFQATT and CDR2 SNEGSKA (reference sequence). Germline trimming cut 2 bases from V and 5 bases from J; bases unmatched to any gene: 4. The CDR3 has 15 amino acids.

This clonotype occurred a few times. This chain joins TRBV7-9 and TRBJ2-7, with 11 bases aligning to TRBD2. CDR1 SEHNR and CDR2 FQNEAQ come from the germline V gene (reference sequence). V was pared by 4 bases and J by 3 bases, with 8 bases of the junction left unmatched. This CDR3 has 16 residues. The CDR3 spells CASSSPTSGTNYEQYF. The CDR3 region has the DNA TGTGCCAGCAGCTCACCGACTAGCGGGACCAACTACGAGCAGTACTTC.

This clonotype came up a few times. The chain combines TRBV5-1 with TRBJ2-7; D uncertain. CDR3 length equals 13 residues. Per the germline V gene, CDR1 is SGHRS and CDR2 is YFSETQ. V lost 5 bases and J lost 0, with 9 bases in between. CDR3 amino acids: CASRPDGSYEQYF. The CDR3 bases are TGCGCCAGCAGACCGGACGGCTCCTACGAGCAGTACTTC.

The rearrangement joins TRBV14 to TRBJ1-2; D unresolved. V lost 5 bases and J 7 bases, leaving 8 bases between the germline ends. The CDR3 length is 11 residues. From germline, CDR1 is SGHDN and CDR2 FVKESK. CDR3 amino acids: CASSFAGGYTF. CDR3 nucleotides: TGTGCCAGCAGCTTCGCAGGTGGCTACACCTTC.